Following are 28 T cell receptor beta chains from one sample sequenced in a study of blood T cells in healthy people across ages. Next came a second PCR, run for about 6 to 11 cycles, which used a sample-barcoded 5' primer along with a J-beta primer mix. TCRdb re-analysed the 5' RACE reads in MiXCR, keeping a single row per CDR3 protein. The repertoire holds around 2 million distinct CDR3 sequences, with more than 35% as singletons. Material: blood. All receptors derive from a human donor in good health.

This clonotype has a handful of counts. This chain uses TRBV7-9 with TRBJ1-1; unclear D gene. Trimming shortened V by 1 base and J by 3 bases, and 9 bases separated the two germline ends. This CDR3 contains 14 residues. Germline lookup yields CDR1 SEHNR and CDR2 FQNEAQ (reference sequence). The CDR3 loop is CASSLGSVDTEAFF. The CDR3 DNA reads TGTGCCAGCAGCTTAGGGAGTGTAGACACTGAAGCTTTCTTT.

This clonotype was observed a single time. The junction departs from germline at one end; a sequencing error may be responsible. This chain connects TRBV10-3 to TRBJ2-5; TRBD2 might be the D (5 bases). Looked up from germline, CDR1 is ENHRY and CDR2 is SYGVKD. The length of the CDR3 is 10 residues. CDR3 region: CVIGVETQYF. The CDR3 coding sequence is TGTGTCATCGGGGTAGAGACCCAGTACTTC.

This clonotype came up a few times. At one boundary the junction diverges from the germline segment, which might be a read error. The DNA for the CDR3 is TGTGCCAGCAGCCAATCCTCTGGGGCCAACGTCCGGACTTTC. Translation: CASSQSSGANVRTF. The rearrangement links TRBV7-2 to TRBJ2-6; possible D gene TRBD1, 5 bases. This CDR3 region has 14 residues. The V gene's germline CDR1 is SGHTA and CDR2 FQGNSA.

There are a few counts of this clonotype. The chain uses TRBV6-2 or TRBV6-3 and TRBJ2-7; tentative D call: TRBD1 (6 bases). The CDR3 spans 11 residues. V was pared by 10 bases and J by 7 bases, with 14 bases between. In germline, CDR1 is MNHEY, CDR2 SVGEGT. The DNA of the CDR3 is TGTGCCACCACCGTCAGGGGTGAGCAGTACTTC. The encoded protein is CATTVRGEQYF.

The chain joins TRBV28 to TRBJ2-7; D is unresolved. CDR3 length: 12 residues. Trimming stripped 11 bases from V and 0 bases from J, with 11 bases between. Germline values: CDR1 MDHEN, CDR2 SYDVKM. The CDR3 DNA reads TGTGCCGCACACAGATTCTCCTACGAGCAGTACTTC. Its translation is CAAHRFSYEQYF.

The V gene is TRBV20-1, the J gene TRBJ2-1, with D hard to call. The CDR3 runs to 16 residues. The V and J ends lost 4 bases and 1 base respectively, with 17 bases between them. CDR1 and CDR2 from the germline V gene are DFQATT and SNEGSKA (reference sequence). The CDR3 sequence: CSAIPDKHHSYNEQFF. CDR3 in DNA: TGCAGTGCTATCCCAGACAAACATCATTCCTACAATGAGCAGTTCTTC.

Comments on this clonotype: An end of the junction differs from the germline gene, which may be a read error. V gene TRBV4-3 combines with J gene TRBJ1-4; D unresolved. Per the germline V gene, CDR1 is LGHNA and CDR2 is YSLEER. The CDR3 loop spans 14 amino acids. The CDR3 region has the DNA TGCGCCGGCAGCCTCGGAGCAACTAATGAAAAACTGTTTTTT. It yields the protein CAGSLGATNEKLFF.

In its sample, this clonotype was seen a few times. The chain combines TRBV6-2 or TRBV6-3 with TRBJ2-5; tentatively, D is TRBD1 (6 bases). CDR3 length: 12 residues. V lost 4 bases to trimming and J lost 11 bases, with 14 bases between them. Germline CDR1 MNHEY, CDR2 SVGEGT. CDR3 in amino acids: CASSSTGWEQYF. CDR3 DNA: TGTGCCAGCAGTTCGACAGGCTGGGAGCAGTACTTC.

This clonotype occurred a few times. The chain recombines TRBV9 with TRBJ2-1, with D possibly being TRBD1 or TRBD2 (5 bases each). Trimming cost V 4 bases and J 11 bases, with 16 bases left between them. Germline loops: CDR1 SGDLS, CDR2 YYNGEE. CDR3 size: 13 residues. The CDR3 DNA reads TGTGCCAGCAGCCCTCGGGTCCCGGGGCAGCAGTTCTTC. Translation: CASSPRVPGQQFF.

The V call is TRBV5-1, the J call TRBJ1-1, with D possibly being TRBD1 (5 bases). V was clipped by 4 bases and J by 6 bases, with 16 bases between them. Germline CDR1 reads SGHRS; CDR2 reads YFSETQ. CDR3 length: 14 residues. This CDR3 is CASSRQGVLSEAFF. DNA for the CDR3: TGCGCCAGCAGCCGCCAGGGAGTATTGTCTGAAGCTTTCTTT.

This clonotype was detected ten times or more. This chain joins TRBV6-5 and TRBJ2-7, with D unresolved. The CDR3 sequence is 13 residues long. In germline, CDR1 is MNHEY, CDR2 SVGAGI. Trimming left V 8 bases short and J 1 base short, with 12 bases between. CDR3 protein: CASSMGRSYEQYF. The CDR3 DNA reads as TGTGCCAGCTCCATGGGTCGGTCCTACGAGCAGTACTTC.

This rearrangement joins TRBV12-3 or TRBV12-4 to TRBJ2-7; 8 bases align to TRBD1. This CDR3 spans 15 amino acids. J was trimmed by 0 bases and V by 1 base; bases with no gene match: 2. This CDR3 reads CASSLETGASYEQYF. DNA of the CDR3: TGTGCCAGCAGTTTAGAGACAGGGGCCTCCTACGAGCAGTACTTC.

This clonotype was picked up a small number of times. This chain joins TRBV9 and TRBJ1-2; D gene ambiguous. Trimming left V 0 bases short and J 0 bases short, with 12 bases between. The length of the CDR3 is 16 residues. Per germline, CDR1 SGDLS and CDR2 YYNGEE. CDR3 bases: TGTGCCAGCAGCGTAGGCCTTGGGCTAACTAACTATGGCTACACCTTC. This translates into CASSVGLGLTNYGYTF.

The gene calls are TRBV2 and TRBJ2-3; TRBD2 might be the D (5 bases). In germline, CDR1 is SNHLY, CDR2 FYNNEI. The CDR3 contains 17 residues. Trimming shortened V by 6 bases and J by 5 bases, and 24 bases separated the two germline ends. The CDR3 DNA sequence: TGTGCCAGCAGCGAGACCTCCCTAAGCGGCAATGAAGATACGCAGTATTTT. Translating it yields CASSETSLSGNEDTQYF.

The chain uses TRBV5-1 and TRBJ1-1; D remains ambiguous. CDR1 and CDR2 from the germline V gene are SGHRS and YFSETQ. The germline V and J ends were trimmed by 2 bases and 1 base, with 9 bases remaining between them. The CDR3 has 14 amino acids. This CDR3 is CASSLLPRNTEAFF. CDR3 coding DNA: TGCGCCAGCAGCTTATTACCCAGGAACACTGAAGCTTTCTTT.

V is TRBV2 and J is TRBJ1-1, with 8 bases fitting TRBD1. CDR1 is SNHLY, CDR2 FYNNEI, per germline. The CDR3 is 15 amino acids. V lost 6 bases, J lost 0 bases, and 6 bases stayed unmatched. CDR3 DNA: TGTGCCAGCAGGGGGGGCAGGGGGCTGAACACTGAAGCTTTCTTT. This sequence encodes CASRGGRGLNTEAFF.

The rearrangement joins TRBV19 to TRBJ1-5; TRBD1 matches 8 bases. Germline V gives CDR1 LNHDA, CDR2 SQIVND (reference sequence). The CDR3 runs to 14 residues. V lost 6 bases, J lost 3 bases, and 4 bases stayed unmatched. The CDR3 sequence is CASRRQGNNQPQHF. As DNA, the CDR3 is TGTGCCAGTAGGAGACAGGGGAACAATCAGCCCCAGCATTTT.

The J gene is TRBJ2-7, the V gene TRBV6-1; tentative D call: TRBD1 (5 bases). Looked up from germline, CDR1 is MNHNS and CDR2 is SASEGT. There are 15 residues in the CDR3. The V and J ends lost 7 bases and 3 bases respectively, with 19 bases between them. The chain's CDR3 is CASIQGQGAYYEQYF. As DNA, the CDR3 is TGTGCCAGCATCCAAGGGCAAGGGGCATACTACGAGCAGTACTTC.

This clonotype was observed a few times. V gene TRBV5-1 combines with J gene TRBJ2-7; 9 bases are shared with TRBD1. J gave up 6 bases and V 4 bases, and 11 bases lay outside the gene matches. The CDR3 is 15 residues long. Germline V gene sequence: CDR1 SGHRS, CDR2 YFSETQ. CDR3 nucleotide sequence: TGCGCCAGCAGCCCCCCGGGACAGGGCAGGGTCGAGCAGTACTTC. This translates into CASSPPGQGRVEQYF.

The genes are TRBV2 and TRBJ1-6; weak D call: TRBD1 (6 bases). Germline V CDR1 and CDR2: SNHLY, FYNNEI. The CDR3 length is 13 residues. Trimming cost V 7 bases and J 8 bases, with 12 bases left between them. CDR3 nucleotides: TGTGCCAGCACCGCAAACAGGGATTCACCCCTCCACTTT. Translation gives CASTANRDSPLHF.

This clonotype has a single count. The rearrangement uses TRBV6-2 or TRBV6-3 and TRBJ2-1, with TRBD1 identical over 7 bases. The CDR3 contains 15 residues. The V and J ends lost 6 bases and 5 bases, in that order; junction bases with no gene match: 10. From germline, CDR1 is MNHEY and CDR2 SVGEGT. DNA for the CDR3: TGTGCCAGCAGACCTGGGGGACAGCCGAACAATGAGCAGTTCTTC. Protein product: CASRPGGQPNNEQFF.

The CDR3 is CSASPGLGLETQYF. The CDR3 DNA is TGCAGTGCTAGCCCGGGACTAGGATTAGAGACCCAGTACTTC. The rearrangement links TRBV20-1 to TRBJ2-5; 8 bases match TRBD2. Trimming at V came to 3 bases and at J to 4 bases, leaving 7 bases not matched to a gene. CDR3 size: 14 residues. Germline V CDR1 and CDR2: DFQATT, SNEGSKA (reference sequence).

Only a few counts were recorded for this clonotype. The gene calls are TRBV10-3 and TRBJ2-1; D is possibly TRBD2 (6 bases). The germline CDR1 and CDR2 sequences are ENHRY and SYGVKD. Trimming removed 4 bases from V and 5 bases from J, with 15 bases in between. This CDR3 is 15 amino acids long. The DNA of the CDR3 is TGTGCCATCAGTGTTTTACCCGGAGGGGACAATGAGCAGTTCTTC. It encodes CAISVLPGGDNEQFF.

The V gene is TRBV20-1, the J gene TRBJ2-1, with 12 nucleotides matching TRBD2. In germline, CDR1 is DFQATT, CDR2 SNEGSKA (reference sequence). V shed 1 base, J shed 4 bases, and the junction held 2 bases outside the gene matches. CDR3 length: 15 residues. The DNA for the CDR3 is TGCAGTGCTAGAGCCACTAGCGGGGGGTACAATGAGCAGTTCTTC. Protein sequence: CSARATSGGYNEQFF.

This clonotype was counted between two and nine times. The rearrangement joins TRBV7-2 to TRBJ2-1, with TRBD2 matching over 15 bases. The CDR3 is made up of 15 amino acids. J lost 10 bases, V lost 5 bases, and 6 bases had no gene match. Germline lookup yields CDR1 SGHTA and CDR2 FQGNSA. CDR3 sequence (DNA): TGTGCCAGCAGCCCAGGACTAGCGGGGGGGCGAGAGCAGTTCTTC. It encodes CASSPGLAGGREQFF.

This clonotype was counted many times. The chain uses TRBV20-1 and TRBJ1-2, with 9 bases that match TRBD1. With V trimmed by 2 bases and J by 4 bases, 8 bases remained unmatched. The germline gives CDR1 DFQATT, CDR2 SNEGSKA (reference sequence). This CDR3 contains 15 residues. CDR3 sequence: CSARHPGQGAYGYTF. CDR3 coding DNA: TGCAGTGCTAGACATCCGGGACAGGGCGCCTATGGCTACACCTTC.

The table lists this clonotype with a few counts. This chain connects TRBV6-2 or TRBV6-3 to TRBJ1-2; possibly TRBD1 for D (5 bases). Germline loops: CDR1 MNHEY, CDR2 SVGEGT. V was trimmed by 2 bases and J by 8 bases, leaving 15 bases between them. The CDR3 has 14 amino acids. CDR3 DNA sequence: TGTGCCAGCAGTTACGGCAGGGCCTCTGGGGGCTACACCTTC. It translates to CASSYGRASGGYTF.

This chain uses TRBV7-8 with TRBJ1-1, with 11 bases matching TRBD1. The junction had 10 bases not matched to a gene; V was cut back by 2 bases and J by 2 bases. This CDR3 has 18 amino acids. Germline-derived CDR1 and CDR2 are SGHVS and FQNEAQ. This chain's CDR3 is CASSLNSGQGVSNTEAFF. The CDR3, as DNA: TGTGCCAGCAGCTTAAATTCGGGACAGGGGGTCTCAAACACTGAAGCTTTCTTT.